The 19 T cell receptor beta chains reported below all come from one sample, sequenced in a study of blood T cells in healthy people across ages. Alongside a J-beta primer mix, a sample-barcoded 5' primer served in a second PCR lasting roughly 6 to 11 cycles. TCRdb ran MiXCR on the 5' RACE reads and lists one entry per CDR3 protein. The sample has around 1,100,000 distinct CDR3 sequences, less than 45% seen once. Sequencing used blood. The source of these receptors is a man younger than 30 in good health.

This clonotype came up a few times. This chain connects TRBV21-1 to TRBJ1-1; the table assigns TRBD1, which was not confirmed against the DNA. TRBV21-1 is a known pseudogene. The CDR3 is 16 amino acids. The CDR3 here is CASSPWGWGLNTEAFF. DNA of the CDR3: TGTGCCAGCAGCCCCTGGGGGTGGGGTCTGAACACTGAAGCTTTCTTT.

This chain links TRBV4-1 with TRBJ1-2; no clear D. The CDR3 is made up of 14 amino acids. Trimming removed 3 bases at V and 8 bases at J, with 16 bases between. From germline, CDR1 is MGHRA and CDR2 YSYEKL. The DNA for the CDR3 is TGCGCCAGCAGCCACCCGGGTAGAGCCCTAGGCTACACCTTC. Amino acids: CASSHPGRALGYTF.

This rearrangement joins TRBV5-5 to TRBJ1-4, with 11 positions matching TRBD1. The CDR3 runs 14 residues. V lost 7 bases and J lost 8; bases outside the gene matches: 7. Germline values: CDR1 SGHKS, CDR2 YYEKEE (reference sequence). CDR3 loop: CASYRDRGYEKLFF. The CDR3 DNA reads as TGTGCCAGCTACCGGGACAGGGGGTACGAAAAACTGTTTTTT.

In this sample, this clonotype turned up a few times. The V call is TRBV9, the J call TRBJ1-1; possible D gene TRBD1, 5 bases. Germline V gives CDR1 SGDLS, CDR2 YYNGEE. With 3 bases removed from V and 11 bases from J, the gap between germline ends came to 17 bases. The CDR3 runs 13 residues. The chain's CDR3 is CASSARAGPPAFF. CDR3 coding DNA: TGTGCCAGCAGCGCCCGTGCAGGGCCTCCGGCTTTCTTT.

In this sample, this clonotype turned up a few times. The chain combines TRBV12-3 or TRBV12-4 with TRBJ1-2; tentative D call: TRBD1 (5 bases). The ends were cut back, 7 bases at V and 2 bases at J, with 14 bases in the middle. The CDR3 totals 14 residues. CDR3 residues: CASTTGYRNYGYTF. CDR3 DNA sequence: TGTGCCAGCACCACAGGCTACCGAAACTATGGCTACACCTTC.

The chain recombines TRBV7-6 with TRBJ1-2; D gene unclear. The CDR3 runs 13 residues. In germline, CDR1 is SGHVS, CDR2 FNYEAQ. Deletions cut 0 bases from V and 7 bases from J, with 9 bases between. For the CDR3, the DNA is TGTGCCAGCAGCTTAGCGGCTGCGGGTGGCTACACCTTC. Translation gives CASSLAAAGGYTF.

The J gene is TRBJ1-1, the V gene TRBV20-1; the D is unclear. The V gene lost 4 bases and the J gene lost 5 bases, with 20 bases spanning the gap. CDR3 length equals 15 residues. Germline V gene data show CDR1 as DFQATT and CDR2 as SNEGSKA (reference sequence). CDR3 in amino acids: CSAILPMLDGTEAFF. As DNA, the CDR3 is TGCAGTGCTATTTTGCCGATGCTGGACGGGACTGAAGCTTTCTTT.

The CDR3 region is CSADRGFALGYSSTNEKLFF. The CDR3 DNA sequence: TGCAGTGCTGACAGAGGGTTTGCCTTAGGGTATTCGTCAACTAATGAAAAACTGTTTTTT. The chain has TRBV20-1 and TRBJ1-4, with a possible D match to TRBD1 (5 bases). V lost 5 bases, J lost 0 bases, and 28 bases lay in between. In germline, CDR1 is DFQATT, CDR2 SNEGSKA (reference sequence). The length of the CDR3 is 20 residues.

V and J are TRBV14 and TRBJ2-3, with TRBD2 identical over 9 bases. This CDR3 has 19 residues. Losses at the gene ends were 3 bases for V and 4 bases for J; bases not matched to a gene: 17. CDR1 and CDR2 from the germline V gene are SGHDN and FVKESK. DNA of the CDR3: TGTGCCAGCAGCCAGTCCCCCGCGGGGGGGCCTTTGTCTCCAGATACGCAGTATTTT. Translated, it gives CASSQSPAGGPLSPDTQYF.

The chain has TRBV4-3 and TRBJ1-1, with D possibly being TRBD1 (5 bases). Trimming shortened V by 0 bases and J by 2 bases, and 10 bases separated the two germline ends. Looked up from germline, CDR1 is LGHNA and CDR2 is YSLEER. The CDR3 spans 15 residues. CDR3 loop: CASSQDRWDNTEAFF. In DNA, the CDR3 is TGCGCCAGCAGCCAAGATCGTTGGGACAACACTGAAGCTTTCTTT.

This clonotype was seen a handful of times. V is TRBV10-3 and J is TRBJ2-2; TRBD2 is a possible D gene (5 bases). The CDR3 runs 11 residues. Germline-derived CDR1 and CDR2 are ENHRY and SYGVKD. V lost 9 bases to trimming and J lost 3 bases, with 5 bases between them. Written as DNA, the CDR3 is TGTGCCATGAGGGACACCGGGGAGCTGTTTTTT. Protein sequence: CAMRDTGELFF.

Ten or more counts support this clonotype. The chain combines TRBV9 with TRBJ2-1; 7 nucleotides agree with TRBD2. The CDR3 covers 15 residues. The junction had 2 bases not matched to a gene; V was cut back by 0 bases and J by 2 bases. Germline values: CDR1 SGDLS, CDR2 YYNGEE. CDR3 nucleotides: TGTGCCAGCAGCGTAGTGGGGGGGGCCTACAATGAGCAGTTCTTC. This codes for CASSVVGGAYNEQFF.

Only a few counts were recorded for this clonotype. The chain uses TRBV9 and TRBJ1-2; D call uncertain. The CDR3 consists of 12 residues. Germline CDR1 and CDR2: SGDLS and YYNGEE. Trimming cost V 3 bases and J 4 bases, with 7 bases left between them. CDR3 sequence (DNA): TGTGCCAGCAGCGGGGGTGTCTATGGCTACACCTTC. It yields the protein CASSGGVYGYTF. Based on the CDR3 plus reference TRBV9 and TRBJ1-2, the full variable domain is DSGVTQTPKHLITATGQRVTLRCSPRSGDLSVYWYQQSLDQGLQFLIQYYNGEERAKGNILERFSAQQFPDLHSELNLSSLELGDSALYFCASSGGVYGYTFGSGTRLTVV.

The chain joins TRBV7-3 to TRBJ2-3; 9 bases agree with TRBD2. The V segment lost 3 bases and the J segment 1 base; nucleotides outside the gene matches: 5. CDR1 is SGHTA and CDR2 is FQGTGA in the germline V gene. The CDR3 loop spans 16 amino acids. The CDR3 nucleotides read TGTGCCAGCAGCTTTTCCATAGCGGGGGGCACAGATACGCAGTATTTT. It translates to CASSFSIAGGTDTQYF.

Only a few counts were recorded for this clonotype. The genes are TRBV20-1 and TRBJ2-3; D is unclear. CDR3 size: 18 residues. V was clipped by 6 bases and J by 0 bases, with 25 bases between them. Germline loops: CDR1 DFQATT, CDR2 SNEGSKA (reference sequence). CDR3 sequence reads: CSAQGTGQAYSSTDTQYF. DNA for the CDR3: TGCAGTGCCCAAGGAACGGGCCAAGCTTATTCAAGCACAGATACGCAGTATTTT.

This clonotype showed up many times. CDR3 loop: CSVGEGWAEAFF. CDR3 sequence (DNA): TGCAGCGTTGGCGAGGGTTGGGCTGAAGCTTTCTTT. The chain couples TRBV29-1 to TRBJ1-1; D remains ambiguous. V was shortened by 4 bases and J by 6 bases, with 12 bases between the two germline ends. Germline V gives CDR1 SQVTM, CDR2 ANQGSEA. CDR3 length equals 12 residues. The whole variable domain, filled in from reference TRBV29-1 and TRBJ1-1, reads SAVISQKPSRDICQRGTSLTIQCQVDSQVTMMFWYRQQPGQSLTLIATANQGSEATYESGFVIDKFPISRPNLTFSTLTVSNMSPEDSSIYLCSVGEGWAEAFFGQGTRLTVV.

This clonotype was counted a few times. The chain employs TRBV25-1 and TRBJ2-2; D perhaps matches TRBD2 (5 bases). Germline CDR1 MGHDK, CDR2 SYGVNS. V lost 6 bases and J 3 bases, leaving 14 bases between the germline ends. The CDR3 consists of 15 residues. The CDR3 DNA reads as TGTGCCAGCAGGGGAGACGGTGGTTACACCGGGGAGCTGTTTTTT. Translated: CASRGDGGYTGELFF.

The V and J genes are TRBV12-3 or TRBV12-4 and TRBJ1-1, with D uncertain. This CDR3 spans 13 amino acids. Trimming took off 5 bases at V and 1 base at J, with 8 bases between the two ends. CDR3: CASSVPRNTEAFF. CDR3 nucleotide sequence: TGTGCCAGCAGTGTTCCCAGGAACACTGAAGCTTTCTTT.

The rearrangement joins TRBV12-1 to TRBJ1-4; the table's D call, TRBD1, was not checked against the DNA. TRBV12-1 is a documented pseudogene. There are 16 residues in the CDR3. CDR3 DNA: TGTGCCAGCAGCTGGTGTACGCAGGGGATCGGGGAAAAACTGTTTTTT. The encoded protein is CASSWCTQGIGEKLFF.